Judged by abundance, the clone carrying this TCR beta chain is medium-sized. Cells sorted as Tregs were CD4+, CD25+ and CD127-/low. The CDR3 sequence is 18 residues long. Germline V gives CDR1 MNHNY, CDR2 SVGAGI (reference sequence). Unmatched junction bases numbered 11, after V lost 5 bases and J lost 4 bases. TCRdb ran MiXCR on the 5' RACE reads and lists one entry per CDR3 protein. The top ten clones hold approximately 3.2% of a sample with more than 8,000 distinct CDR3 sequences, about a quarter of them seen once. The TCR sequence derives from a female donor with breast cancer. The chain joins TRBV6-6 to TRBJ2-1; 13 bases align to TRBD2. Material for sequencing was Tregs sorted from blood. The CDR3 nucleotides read TGTGCCAGCAGTGCTCTCAGGACTAGCGGGAGTACATACAATGAGCAGTTCTTC. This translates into CASSALRTSGSTYNEQFF.